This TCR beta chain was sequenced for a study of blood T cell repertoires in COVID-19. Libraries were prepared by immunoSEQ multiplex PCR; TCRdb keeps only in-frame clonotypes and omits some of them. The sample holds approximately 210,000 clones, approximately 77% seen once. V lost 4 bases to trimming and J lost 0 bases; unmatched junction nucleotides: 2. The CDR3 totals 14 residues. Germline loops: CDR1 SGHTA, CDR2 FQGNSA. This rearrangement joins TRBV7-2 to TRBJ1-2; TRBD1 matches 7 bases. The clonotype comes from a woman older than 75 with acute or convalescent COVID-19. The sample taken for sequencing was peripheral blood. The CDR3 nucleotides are TGTGCCAGCAGCTACAGGGGATCTAACTATGGCTACACCTTC. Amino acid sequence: CASSYRGSNYGYTF.